This T cell receptor beta chain was identified in a study of post-analysis software for immune sequencing data. Study-level points and caveats: Four to six TRBV segments were more frequent in patients than controls; TRBV5-6, TRBV5-1 and TRBV20-1 belonged to this group.

Looked up from germline, CDR1 is SQVTM and CDR2 is ANQGSEA. The CDR3 sequence is 13 residues long. Trimming cost V 3 bases and J 7 bases, with 16 bases left between them. Comment on this clonotype: Its antigen is as yet unknown.

Included in the TCR beta cDNA libraries were unique molecular identifiers. TCRdb reanalysed the PCR reads using MiXCR and keeps one entry per CDR3 protein. The top ten hold more than 1.5% of the sample, which has under 650,000 distinct CDR3 sequences, about 40% seen once. The J gene is TRBJ2-7, the V gene TRBV29-1; the D gene could be TRBD1 or TRBD2 (5 bases each). This TCR was recovered from a girl aged 10-17 years with multiple sclerosis. The sequencing sample was made of blood. This chain's CDR3 is CSVDTETWGEQYF. The CDR3 DNA reads as TGCAGCGTTGACACGGAAACATGGGGGGAGCAGTACTTC.